This T cell receptor (beta chain) was profiled in a study of blood T cell repertoires in COVID-19. Study background: Samples taken during acute and convalescent COVID-19 were collected in the United States, Italy and Spain. T cells, B-cell-depleted T cells, or PBMCs provided the cDNA or gDNA that served as material.

The germline CDR1 and CDR2 sequences are SGHAT and FQNNGV. Trimming pared 8 bases from V and 4 bases from J, leaving 17 bases between. CDR3 size: 14 residues. Original processing methods: Reference gene primer amplification yielded estimated nucleated cell counts. The protocol was immunoSEQ multiplex PCR, while the TCRdb copy is restricted to in-frame clones and leaves out a portion. The DNA was the basis for D and trimming; V, J and clone size are from that table. Among under 250,000 clones listed, approximately 86% were seen once. This rearrangement joins TRBV11-2 to TRBJ1-2, with TRBD1 as a possible D gene (5 bases). This clonotype originated in a woman of 80 years or more with acute or convalescent COVID-19. The specimen was peripheral blood. CDR3 DNA sequence: TGTGCCAGCTCGAGGCCCACAGGCTCCTATGGCTACACCTTC. Its protein is CASSRPTGSYGYTF.